The clone carrying this T cell receptor (beta chain) appeared a single time. This entry is derived from a study of blood T cell repertoires in COVID-19. Trimming shortened V by 6 bases and J by 8 bases, and 19 bases separated the two germline ends. The CDR3 runs to 14 residues. Germline V gene lookup returns CDR1 SNHLY and CDR2 FYNNEI. The repertoire was sequenced with immunoSEQ multiplex PCR; TCRdb's copy has only in-frame clones and lacks some. There are roughly 500,000 clones in the sample; about 88% occur only once, and roughly 8% lies in the top ten. The clonotype originates from an older woman who had recovered from COVID-19. The source material was PBMCs or T cells enriched from blood (not recorded which). This chain links TRBV2 with TRBJ1-2, with a possible D match to TRBD1 (5 bases). The CDR3 sequence: CASRELGLVGGYTF. CDR3 bases: TGTGCCAGCAGGGAACTGGGGCTAGTGGGAGGCTACACCTTC.